Listed below are T cell receptor beta chains from one sample, sequenced in a study of PD-1 blockade in mismatch repair-deficient tumors. This table comes from immunoSEQ multiplex PCR, and its TCRdb copy is limited to in-frame clones, with some not included. This table holds tens of thousands of clones, about 82% found once. Source: peripheral blood, taken 44 weeks after starting pembrolizumab. The receptors were sampled from an adult with mismatch repair-deficient cancer. Both conserved end residues are part of each CDR3. D genes are given only for firm matches. Clone size, where shown, is once, few, many, or a class for clones that have expanded.

j_gene: TRBJ1-1
v_gene: TRBV29-1
d_gene: NA
abundance: NA
CDR3nt: TGCAGCGTCGAAAATAGACCTGAGAACACTGAAGCTTTCTTT
CDR3aa: CSVENRPENTEAFF

j_gene: TRBJ2-7
v_gene: TRBV29-1
d_gene: TRBD1
abundance: NA
CDR3nt: TGCAGCGTTAGGACAGGGTACGAGCAGTACTTC
CDR3aa: CSVRTGYEQYF

j_gene: TRBJ2-2
v_gene: TRBV6-5
d_gene: TRBD2
abundance: NA
CDR3nt: TGTGCCAGCAGTTACGGGGACGGGGGGACCGGGGAGCTGTTTTTT
CDR3aa: CASSYGDGGTGELFF

j_gene: TRBJ2-5
v_gene: TRBV7-9
d_gene: NA
abundance: once
CDR3nt: TGTGCCAGCAGCCCGACGGGGGAAGAGACCCAGTACTTC
CDR3aa: CASSPTGEETQYF

j_gene: TRBJ2-7
v_gene: TRBV19
d_gene: NA
abundance: NA
CDR3nt: TGTGCCAGTAGTCAAACAGGGATCATCCTCCGAAGCTCCTACGAGCAGTACTTC
CDR3aa: CASSQTGIILRSSYEQYF

j_gene: TRBJ2-1
v_gene: TRBV7-8
d_gene: NA
abundance: few
CDR3nt: TGTGCCAGCAGCCCGCCGGGGGCAGGGTTATCCAATGAGCAGTTCTTC
CDR3aa: CASSPPGAGLSNEQFF

j_gene: TRBJ2-7
v_gene: TRBV6-9
d_gene: TRBD1
abundance: NA
CDR3nt: TGTGCCAGCAGTTTCCTGACAGGGTCCGAGCAGTACTTC
CDR3aa: CASSFLTGSEQYF

j_gene: TRBJ2-5
v_gene: TRBV7-2
d_gene: TRBD2
abundance: NA
CDR3nt: TGTGCCAGCAGTCGACTAGCGGGAGTTGAGACCCAGTACTTC
CDR3aa: CASSRLAGVETQYF

j_gene: TRBJ2-7
v_gene: TRBV7-8
d_gene: NA
abundance: NA
CDR3nt: TGTGCCAGCAGCTTAGAGGCGGGCCCCTACGAGCAGTACTTC
CDR3aa: CASSLEAGPYEQYF

j_gene: TRBJ1-2
v_gene: TRBV5-1
d_gene: NA
abundance: NA
CDR3nt: TGCGCCAGCAGCTTGTCCGGACAGACTAACTATGGCTACACCTTC
CDR3aa: CASSLSGQTNYGYTF

j_gene: TRBJ1-3
v_gene: TRBV18
d_gene: NA
abundance: NA
CDR3nt: TGTGCCAGCTCTCGGGGCTCTGGAAACACCATATATTTT
CDR3aa: CASSRGSGNTIYF

j_gene: TRBJ2-7
v_gene: TRBV11-2
d_gene: TRBD2
abundance: NA
CDR3nt: TGTGCCAGCAGCACCGGGACTAGCGGATCCTACGAGCAGTACTTC
CDR3aa: CASSTGTSGSYEQYF

j_gene: TRBJ1-5
v_gene: TRBV6-6
d_gene: NA
abundance: NA
CDR3nt: TGTGCCAGGCAGCCCCAGCATTTT
CDR3aa: CARQPQHF

j_gene: TRBJ2-2
v_gene: TRBV5-1
d_gene: TRBD1
abundance: NA
CDR3nt: TGCGCCAGCAGCTTGCCCTCATTCGGACAGGGGAGAAACACCGGGGAGCTGTTTTTT
CDR3aa: CASSLPSFGQGRNTGELFF

j_gene: TRBJ1-5
v_gene: TRBV18
d_gene: NA
abundance: NA
CDR3nt: TGTGCCAGCTCACCAGGGATGGGTCAGCCCCAGCATTTT
CDR3aa: CASSPGMGQPQHF

j_gene: TRBJ2-1
v_gene: TRBV18
d_gene: TRBD2
abundance: NA
CDR3nt: TGTGCCAGCACGGGACTAGCGGGAGTTCGTCGAGAGCAGTTCTTC
CDR3aa: CASTGLAGVRREQFF

j_gene: TRBJ1-2
v_gene: TRBV29-1
d_gene: TRBD1
abundance: NA
CDR3nt: TGCAGCGTCGCTAGGAGACAGGGTTTTGATGGCTACACCTTC
CDR3aa: CSVARRQGFDGYTF

j_gene: TRBJ2-4
v_gene: TRBV5-8
d_gene: TRBD2
abundance: NA
CDR3nt: TGTGCCAGCAGCTTGTATACTAGCGGGAGCGAAAACATTCAGTACTTC
CDR3aa: CASSLYTSGSENIQYF

j_gene: TRBJ2-2
v_gene: TRBV25-1
d_gene: TRBD1
abundance: NA
CDR3nt: TGTGCCAGCACCTCCGGGACAGGGTATACCGGGGAGCTGTTTTTT
CDR3aa: CASTSGTGYTGELFF

j_gene: TRBJ2-2
v_gene: TRBV16
d_gene: TRBD1
abundance: NA
CDR3nt: TGTGCCAGCAGCCGCCTGGACAGGGCCACCGGGGAGCTGTTTTTT
CDR3aa: CASSRLDRATGELFF

j_gene: TRBJ2-1
v_gene: TRBV5-1
d_gene: TRBD1
abundance: NA
CDR3nt: TGCGCCAGCAGCGCCGGGACAGGGGTCAATGAGCAGTTCTTC
CDR3aa: CASSAGTGVNEQFF

j_gene: TRBJ2-1
v_gene: TRBV7-2
d_gene: NA
abundance: few
CDR3nt: TGTGCCAGCAGCTTGGTAGCGACCCCCCATGAGCAGTTCTTC
CDR3aa: CASSLVATPHEQFF

j_gene: TRBJ2-1
v_gene: TRBV11-1
d_gene: TRBD2
abundance: NA
CDR3nt: TGTGCCAGCAGCTTATACGGGAGGGGTTACAATGAGCAGTTCTTC
CDR3aa: CASSLYGRGYNEQFF

j_gene: TRBJ1-3
v_gene: TRBV6-5
d_gene: NA
abundance: NA
CDR3nt: TGTGCCAGCAGTGCCGTAGCAGGGGGAAACACCATATATTTT
CDR3aa: CASSAVAGGNTIYF

j_gene: TRBJ2-5
v_gene: TRBV11-2
d_gene: NA
abundance: few
CDR3nt: TGTGCCAGCAGCTTAGTTCTGGGTCCCGGAGAGACCCAGTACTTC
CDR3aa: CASSLVLGPGETQYF

j_gene: TRBJ2-5
v_gene: TRBV5-6
d_gene: NA
abundance: NA
CDR3nt: TGTGCCAGCAGCTTGGAGGCGGGGCTGGAGACCCAGTACTTC
CDR3aa: CASSLEAGLETQYF

j_gene: TRBJ2-1
v_gene: TRBV7-3
d_gene: NA
abundance: NA
CDR3nt: TGTGCCAGCAGCACGACTGTAGCCAATGAGCAGTTCTTC
CDR3aa: CASSTTVANEQFF

j_gene: TRBJ2-7
v_gene: TRBV5-4
d_gene: NA
abundance: once
CDR3nt: TGTGCCAGCAGCTTGGAGCGAATGGGCGAGCAGTACTTC
CDR3aa: CASSLERMGEQYF

j_gene: TRBJ2-4
v_gene: TRBV19
d_gene: NA
abundance: NA
CDR3nt: TGTGCCAGTAGTATAGGAAAGGTGGTCGGAAACATTCAGTACTTC
CDR3aa: CASSIGKVVGNIQYF

j_gene: TRBJ2-5
v_gene: TRBV29-1
d_gene: NA
abundance: once
CDR3nt: TGCAGTATCCGAACACAGGAGACCCAGTACTTC
CDR3aa: CSIRTQETQYF

j_gene: TRBJ1-3
v_gene: TRBV7-9
d_gene: NA
abundance: NA
CDR3nt: TGTGCCAGCAGCTCTGGGGTAATGCAGGGAAACACCATATATTTT
CDR3aa: CASSSGVMQGNTIYF

j_gene: TRBJ2-1
v_gene: TRBV7-8
d_gene: TRBD1
abundance: NA
CDR3nt: TGTGCCAGCAGCCTTCTAACCGGGACAGGGTACAATGAGCAGTTCTTC
CDR3aa: CASSLLTGTGYNEQFF

j_gene: TRBJ2-5
v_gene: TRBV9
d_gene: NA
abundance: NA
CDR3nt: TGTGCCAGCAGCGTAGCTGCGGTAAACCAAGAGACCCAGTACTTC
CDR3aa: CASSVAAVNQETQYF

j_gene: TRBJ2-5
v_gene: TRBV13
d_gene: NA
abundance: NA
CDR3nt: TGTGCCAGCAGGGCCGGAAACCAAGAGACCCAGTACTTC
CDR3aa: CASRAGNQETQYF

j_gene: TRBJ2-5
v_gene: TRBV11-3
d_gene: NA
abundance: NA
CDR3nt: TGTGCCAGCAGCCTTTGGGAGACCCAGTACTTC
CDR3aa: CASSLWETQYF

j_gene: TRBJ1-4
v_gene: TRBV7-9
d_gene: NA
abundance: NA
CDR3nt: TGTGCCAGCAGCTTAGCGTTCCGGGGACGAAATGAAAAACTGTTTTTT
CDR3aa: CASSLAFRGRNEKLFF

j_gene: TRBJ2-5
v_gene: TRBV7-8
d_gene: NA
abundance: NA
CDR3nt: TGTGCCAGCAGCTTAAGTGGGGAGACCCAGTACTTC
CDR3aa: CASSLSGETQYF

j_gene: TRBJ2-7
v_gene: TRBV7-6
d_gene: TRBD2
abundance: few
CDR3nt: TGTGCCAGCAGCCTAGGACTAGCGGGCATGAGGGGGGAGCAGTACTTC
CDR3aa: CASSLGLAGMRGEQYF

j_gene: TRBJ1-5
v_gene: TRBV19
d_gene: NA
abundance: NA
CDR3nt: TGTGCCAGTAGTATAGAAAGGCGAATAACCAATCAGCCCCAGCATTTT
CDR3aa: CASSIERRITNQPQHF

j_gene: TRBJ1-5
v_gene: TRBV19
d_gene: TRBD1
abundance: once
CDR3nt: TGTGCCAGTAGTGAGGGACAGAAGTATCAGCCCCAGCATTTT
CDR3aa: CASSEGQKYQPQHF

j_gene: TRBJ1-1
v_gene: TRBV9
d_gene: NA
abundance: NA
CDR3nt: TGTGCCAGCAGCGTAGTAAAGGGGAGGGGGATGAACACTGAAGCTTTCTTT
CDR3aa: CASSVVKGRGMNTEAFF

j_gene: TRBJ1-2
v_gene: TRBV5-6
d_gene: NA
abundance: NA
CDR3nt: TGTGCCAGCAGCCCTCGACGGGGCCTCTATGGCTACACCTTC
CDR3aa: CASSPRRGLYGYTF